The subject of this entry is one T cell receptor (beta chain). Trimming removed 8 bases from V and 3 bases from J, with 14 bases in between. The CDR3 consists of 14 residues. CDR1 is SNHLY, CDR2 FYNNEI, per germline. Clones were sequenced by immunoSEQ multiplex PCR, and TCRdb holds only the in-frame ones, with some missing. This table holds fewer than 200,000 clones, around nine tenths found once. This sample was included in a study of blood T cell repertoires in COVID-19. The overall study: Donors in the United States, Italy and Spain gave samples during acute or convalescent COVID-19. PBMCs, B-cell-depleted T cells, or T cells were the source of the cDNA or gDNA that made up the material.

The TCR originated in a woman in her seventies with COVID-19, enrolled during active disease. Sequencing was carried out using peripheral blood. The genes are TRBV2 and TRBJ1-5; D is perhaps TRBD1 (6 bases). The CDR3 sequence: CASRVGQFNQPQHF. CDR3 in DNA: TGTGCCAGCCGAGTTGGACAGTTCAATCAGCCCCAGCATTTT.